The 18 T cell receptor beta chains given below trace back to one sample, sequenced in a study of blood T cell repertoires in COVID-19. Produced via immunoSEQ multiplex PCR; TCRdb's table is partial and in-frame only. Of under 200,000 clones listed, roughly 85% are singletons. The sample comprised peripheral blood. The receptors here all came from a woman aged 80 or older with acute or convalescent COVID-19.

This clone was observed a few times. This chain connects TRBV5-1 to TRBJ2-7, with D tentatively TRBD2 (6 bases). CDR3 length equals 15 residues. Germline V gives CDR1 SGHRS, CDR2 YFSETQ. The germline V and J ends were trimmed by 0 bases and 7 bases, with 17 bases remaining between them. This chain's CDR3 is CASSLEDLLGGEQYF. The CDR3 region has the DNA TGCGCCAGCAGCTTGGAGGACCTCCTGGGAGGAGAGCAGTACTTC.

This chain joins TRBV19 and TRBJ2-5; 9 bases are shared with TRBD1. CDR1 and CDR2 from the germline V gene are LNHDA and SQIVND (reference sequence). V shed 7 bases, J shed 4 bases, and the junction held 10 bases outside the gene matches. The CDR3 has 15 residues. In DNA, the CDR3 is TGTGCCAGTACCCAGACAGGGGGATACGGAGAGACCCAGTACTTC. Its protein is CASTQTGGYGETQYF.

This clone was counted once. The genes are TRBV6-2 or TRBV6-3 and TRBJ1-5; possible D gene TRBD1, 5 bases. This CDR3 has 14 residues. Trimming removed 5 bases from V and 3 bases from J, with 11 bases in between. Germline assignment: CDR1 MNHEY and CDR2 SVGEGT. The CDR3 DNA reads as TGTGCCAGCAGTAAACTACAGGACAATCAGCCCCAGCATTTT. It encodes CASSKLQDNQPQHF.

The CDR3 DNA follows: TGTGCCATTGCTGACAGGGGGGATCAGCCCCAGCATTTT. Translating it yields CAIADRGDQPQHF. The chain uses TRBV19 and TRBJ1-5; 9 bases map to TRBD1. The CDR3 totals 13 residues. Germline assignment: CDR1 LNHDA and CDR2 SQIVND (reference sequence). J gave up 5 bases and V 10 bases, and 6 bases lay outside the gene matches.

The chain carries TRBV10-3 and TRBJ2-6; D unclear. Trimming pared 11 bases from V and 2 bases from J, leaving 13 bases between. The CDR3 runs 14 residues. CDR1 is ENHRY and CDR2 is SYGVKD in the germline V gene. The CDR3 nucleotides are TGTGCCTCCCAGTCGGGTACTGGGGCCAACGTCCTGACTTTC. Its translation: CASQSGTGANVLTF.

The chain links TRBV28 to TRBJ2-3; the match to TRBD2 covers 9 bases. The V segment lost 7 bases and the J segment 2 bases; nucleotides outside the gene matches: 13. The CDR3 spans 17 residues. Germline CDR1 is MDHEN and CDR2 is SYDVKM. CDR3 in amino acids: CASTPGGLAGNTDTQYF. The DNA of the CDR3 is TGTGCCAGCACCCCCGGCGGGCTAGCGGGGAACACAGATACGCAGTATTTT.

This rearrangement joins TRBV6-2 or TRBV6-3 to TRBJ2-5, with a tentative D call TRBD1 (5 bases). The CDR3 is made up of 13 amino acids. Trimming left V 3 bases short and J 5 bases short, with 10 bases between. Germline CDR1 reads MNHEY; CDR2 reads SVGEGT. Here the CDR3 reads CASSYGARETQYF. CDR3 nucleotide sequence: TGTGCCAGCAGTTATGGGGCACGGGAGACCCAGTACTTC.

V is TRBV19 and J is TRBJ1-1; 9 positions agree with TRBD1. The germline CDR1 and CDR2 sequences are LNHDA and SQIVND (reference sequence). The CDR3 runs 16 residues. The V gene end was trimmed by 5 bases and the J gene end by 5 bases; junction bases not matched to a gene: 12. The CDR3 DNA sequence: TGTGCCAGTAGTCAATTCCAACAGGGGGCGGGGACTGAAGCTTTCTTT. As protein: CASSQFQQGAGTEAFF.

The chain has TRBV16 and TRBJ1-1; D not certain. V gave up 2 bases and J gave up 5 bases, with 9 bases separating them. This CDR3 region has 13 residues. CDR1 and CDR2 from the germline V gene are KGHSY and FQNENV. The CDR3 sequence is CASSQGRGTEAFF. DNA for the CDR3: TGTGCCAGCAGCCAAGGTAGAGGTACTGAAGCTTTCTTT.

The chain has TRBV18 and TRBJ2-3; 8 bases are a match to TRBD1. Germline CDR1 reads KGHSH; CDR2 reads LQKENI. The CDR3 runs 15 residues. The V and J ends lost 8 bases and 3 bases, in that order; junction bases with no gene match: 10. DNA of the CDR3: TGTGCCAGCGCAACAGGGGGGTCTGAGACAGATACGCAGTATTTT. This gives the protein CASATGGSETDTQYF.

In this sample, this clone turned up a few times. CDR3 DNA: TGTGCCAGCAGCCCCGAGCGGTACACAGATACGCAGTATTTT. It encodes CASSPERYTDTQYF. This chain joins TRBV7-2 and TRBJ2-3, with D possibly matching TRBD2 (5 bases). V shed 5 bases and J shed 2 bases, with 11 bases lying between them. Germline V lookup: CDR1 SGHTA, CDR2 FQGNSA. The CDR3 has 14 amino acids.

The table lists this clone with a few counts. The rearrangement links TRBV7-6 to TRBJ2-2; TRBD1 matches 8 bases. V was clipped by 5 bases and J by 4 bases; unmatched bases: 6. The CDR3 is 15 residues long. Per germline, CDR1 SGHVS and CDR2 FNYEAQ. This CDR3 is CASSPWTGSTGELFF. Here the CDR3 DNA reads TGTGCCAGCAGCCCCTGGACAGGGAGCACCGGGGAGCTGTTTTTT.

The chain is built from TRBV20-1 and TRBJ1-2; no definite D call. The CDR3 consists of 11 residues. Trimming removed 3 bases at V and 4 bases at J, with 6 bases between. CDR1 DFQATT and CDR2 SNEGSKA come from the germline V gene (reference sequence). The DNA for the CDR3 is TGCAGTGCTAGCCACTCCTATGGCTACACCTTC. It encodes CSASHSYGYTF.

This clone was observed a handful of times. The chain carries TRBV12-3 or TRBV12-4 and TRBJ2-7; TRBD1 might be the D (5 bases). V lost 8 bases to trimming and J lost 6 bases, with 11 bases between them. The CDR3 consists of 11 residues. The CDR3 sequence is CASALTGEQYF. CDR3 coding DNA: TGTGCCAGCGCATTAACAGGCGAGCAGTACTTC.

The V gene is TRBV6-1, the J gene TRBJ2-1, with TRBD2 matching over 9 bases. From germline, CDR1 is MNHNS and CDR2 SASEGT. The CDR3 is 18 residues long. Losses at the gene ends were 3 bases for V and 4 bases for J; bases not matched to a gene: 13. For the CDR3, the DNA is TGTGCCAGCAGTGATTCTAGCGGGGCCCTACCTGTTTACAATGAGCAGTTCTTC. This codes for CASSDSSGALPVYNEQFF.

The chain recombines TRBV28 with TRBJ1-5; maybe TRBD1 (6 bases). CDR1 and CDR2 (germline): MDHEN, SYDVKM. CDR3 length: 14 residues. Trimming cost V 6 bases and J 7 bases, with 16 bases left between them. The CDR3 DNA follows: TGTGCCAGCAGGGGACAACATTCCAGCCAGCCCCAGCATTTT. As protein: CASRGQHSSQPQHF. Together with reference TRBV28 and TRBJ1-5, the CDR3 gives the full variable domain: DVKVTQSSRYLVKRTGEKVFLECVQDMDHENMFWYRQDPGLGLRLIYFSYDVKMKEKGDIPEGYSVSREKKERFSLILESASTNQTSMYLCASRGQHSSQPQHFGDGTRLSIL.

The chain has TRBV15 and TRBJ1-2; weak D call: TRBD1 (6 bases). With 4 bases removed from V and 4 bases from J, the gap between germline ends came to 16 bases. Per the germline V gene, CDR1 is LNHNV and CDR2 is YYDKDF (reference sequence). This CDR3 region has 15 residues. This CDR3 reads CATSKGVRPSYGYTF. The CDR3 region has the DNA TGTGCCACCAGCAAGGGGGTCCGTCCCTCCTATGGCTACACCTTC.

Turning to this clone: The sample contains more than one DNA sequence encoding this CDR3. This chain connects TRBV19 to TRBJ2-1; 8 bases are shared with TRBD1. J gave up 0 bases and V 7 bases, and 2 bases lay outside the gene matches. This CDR3 is 14 amino acids long. CDR1 LNHDA and CDR2 SQIVND come from the germline V gene (reference sequence). The DNA for the CDR3 is TGTGCCAGTACCACAGGGGGCTCCTACAATGAGCAGTTCTTC. Its protein is CASTTGGSYNEQFF.